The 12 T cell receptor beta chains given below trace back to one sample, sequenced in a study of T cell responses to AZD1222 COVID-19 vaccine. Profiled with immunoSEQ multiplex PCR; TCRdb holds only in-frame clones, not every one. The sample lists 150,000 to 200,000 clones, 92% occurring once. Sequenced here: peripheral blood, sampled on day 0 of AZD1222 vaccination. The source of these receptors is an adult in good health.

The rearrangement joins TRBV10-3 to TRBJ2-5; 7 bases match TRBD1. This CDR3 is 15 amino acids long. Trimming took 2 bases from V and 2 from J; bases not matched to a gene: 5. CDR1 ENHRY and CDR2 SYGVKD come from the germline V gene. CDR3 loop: CAISETDRAQETQYF. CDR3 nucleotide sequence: TGTGCCATCAGTGAGACCGACAGGGCACAAGAGACCCAGTACTTC.

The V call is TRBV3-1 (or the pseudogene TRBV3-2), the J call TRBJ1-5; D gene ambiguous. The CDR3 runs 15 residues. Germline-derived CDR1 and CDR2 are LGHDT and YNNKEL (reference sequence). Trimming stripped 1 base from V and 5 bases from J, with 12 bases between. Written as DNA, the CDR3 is TGTGCCAGCAGCCAAGTCCCCACAGACGATCAGCCCCAGCATTTT. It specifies CASSQVPTDDQPQHF.

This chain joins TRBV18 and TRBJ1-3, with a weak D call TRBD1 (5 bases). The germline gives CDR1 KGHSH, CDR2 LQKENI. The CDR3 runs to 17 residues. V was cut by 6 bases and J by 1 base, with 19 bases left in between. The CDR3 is CASSFQVSSGSGNTIYF. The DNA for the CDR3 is TGTGCCAGCTCGTTCCAGGTTTCATCAGGGTCTGGAAACACCATATATTTT.

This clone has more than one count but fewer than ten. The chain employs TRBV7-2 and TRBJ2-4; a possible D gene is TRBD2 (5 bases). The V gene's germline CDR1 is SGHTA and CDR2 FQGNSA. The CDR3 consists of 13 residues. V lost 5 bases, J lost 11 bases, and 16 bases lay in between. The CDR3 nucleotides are TGTGCCAGCAGCCCTACCTTAGAGGGCGTTCAGTACTTC. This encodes CASSPTLEGVQYF.

Written as DNA, the CDR3 is TGTGCCAGCAGTGATGCCCTTTCCCCATCCTACAATGAGCAGTTCTTC. Protein product: CASSDALSPSYNEQFF. This chain uses TRBV2 with TRBJ2-1; D ambiguous. Germline V CDR1 and CDR2: SNHLY, FYNNEI. This CDR3 is built from 16 residues. With 3 bases removed from V and 1 base from J, the gap between germline ends came to 13 bases.

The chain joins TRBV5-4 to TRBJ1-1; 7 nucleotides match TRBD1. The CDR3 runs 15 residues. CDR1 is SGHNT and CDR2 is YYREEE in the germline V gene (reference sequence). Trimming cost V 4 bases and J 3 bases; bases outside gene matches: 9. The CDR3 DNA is TGTGCCAGCAGCCCAGCCCCCGGGACAGACACTGAAGCTTTCTTT. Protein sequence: CASSPAPGTDTEAFF.

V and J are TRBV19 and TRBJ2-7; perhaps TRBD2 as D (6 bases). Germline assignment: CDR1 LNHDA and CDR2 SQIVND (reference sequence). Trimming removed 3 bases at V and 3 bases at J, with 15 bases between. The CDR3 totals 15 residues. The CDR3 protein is CASSIKTSFLYEQYF. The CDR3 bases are TGTGCCAGTAGTATTAAAACTAGCTTCCTCTACGAGCAGTACTTC.

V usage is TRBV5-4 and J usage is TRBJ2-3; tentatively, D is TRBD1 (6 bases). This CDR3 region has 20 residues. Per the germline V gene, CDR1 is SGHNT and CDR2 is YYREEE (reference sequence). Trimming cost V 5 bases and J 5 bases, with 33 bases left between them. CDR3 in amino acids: CASRRKSDRSGVVEGDTQYF. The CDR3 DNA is TGTGCCAGCAGAAGAAAAAGTGACAGGTCCGGGGTAGTTGAAGGAGATACGCAGTATTTT.

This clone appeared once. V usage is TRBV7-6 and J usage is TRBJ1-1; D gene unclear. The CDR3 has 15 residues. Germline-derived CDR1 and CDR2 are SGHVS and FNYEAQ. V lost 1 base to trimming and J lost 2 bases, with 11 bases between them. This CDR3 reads CASSLEPGVNTEAFF. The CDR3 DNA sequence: TGTGCCAGCAGCTTAGAGCCCGGCGTTAACACTGAAGCTTTCTTT.

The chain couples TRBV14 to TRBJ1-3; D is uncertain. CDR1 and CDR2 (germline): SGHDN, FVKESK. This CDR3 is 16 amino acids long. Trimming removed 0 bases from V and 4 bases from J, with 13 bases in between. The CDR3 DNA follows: TGTGCCAGCAGCCAAGATCTCAGTCGCCAGGGAAACACCATATATTTT. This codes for CASSQDLSRQGNTIYF.

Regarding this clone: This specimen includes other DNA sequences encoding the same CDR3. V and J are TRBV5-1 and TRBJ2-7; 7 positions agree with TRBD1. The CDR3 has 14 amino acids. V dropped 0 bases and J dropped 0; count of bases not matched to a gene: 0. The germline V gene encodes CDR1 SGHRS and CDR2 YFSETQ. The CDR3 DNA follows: TGCGCCAGCAGCTTGGGGGACAGCTCCTACGAGCAGTACTTC. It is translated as CASSLGDSSYEQYF.

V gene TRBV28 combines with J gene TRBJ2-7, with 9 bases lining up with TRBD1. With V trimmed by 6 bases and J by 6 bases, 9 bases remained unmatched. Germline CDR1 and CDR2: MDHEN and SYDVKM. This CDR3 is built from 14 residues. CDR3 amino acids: CASRRDRVPSEQYF. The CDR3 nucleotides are TGTGCCAGCAGGCGGGACAGGGTCCCGAGCGAGCAGTACTTC. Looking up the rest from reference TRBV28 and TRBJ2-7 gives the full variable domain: DVKVTQSSRYLVKRTGEKVFLECVQDMDHENMFWYRQDPGLGLRLIYFSYDVKMKEKGDIPEGYSVSREKKERFSLILESASTNQTSMYLCASRRDRVPSEQYFGPGTRLTVT.